The rows below give T cell receptor beta chains drawn from one sample of a study of T cell repertoires in cytomegalovirus infection. TCRdb fed the reads into MiXCR, producing one record per CDR3 protein. The sample has 150,000 or so distinct CDR3 sequences, about 25% seen once. The source material was PBMCs. These receptors came from a human donor in good health (CMV status not recorded). Some clones in this sample may be carry-over from other donors' samples. Both conserved end residues are part of each CDR3. Each record gives: J gene, clone size, D gene, V gene, CDR3 protein, CDR3 DNA. A D gene is named only where the DNA matches it firmly. The size field is filled for only some rows; it gives once, few, many or a size class.

>TRBJ1-2|few|.|TRBV12-3/TRBV12-4
CASSSAAPGGYTF
TGTGCCAGCAGTTCCGCGGCCCCCGGGGGCTACACCTTC
>TRBJ2-7|.|.|TRBV12-3/TRBV12-4
CASSLVRYEQYF
TGTGCCAGCAGTCTGGTACGGTACGAGCAGTACTTC
>TRBJ2-7|.|TRBD2|TRBV5-4
CASSLEAGANYEQYF
TGTGCCAGCAGCTTGGAAGCGGGAGCGAACTACGAGCAGTACTTC
>TRBJ1-5|.|.|TRBV25-1
CASSEQGNQPQHF
TGTGCCAGCAGTGAACAAGGGAATCAGCCCCAGCATTTT
>TRBJ2-7|.|.|TRBV6-2/TRBV6-3
CASSPFSGTEQYF
TGTGCCAGCAGTCCCTTCTCGGGGACCGAGCAGTACTTC
>TRBJ2-7|few|TRBD1|TRBV28
CASSTPETGAYEQYF
TGTGCCAGCAGTACACCGGAGACAGGGGCCTACGAGCAGTACTTC
>TRBJ2-7|.|TRBD2|TRBV6-8
CASKTGGRPYEQYF
TGTGCCAGCAAGACTGGCGGGAGACCCTACGAGCAGTACTTC
>TRBJ1-5|many|.|TRBV15
CATSRDHGDPQHF
TGTGCCACCAGCAGAGATCACGGGGATCCCCAGCATTTT
>TRBJ2-7|.|.|TRBV29-1
CSASGAGVPYEQYF
TGCAGCGCCTCGGGGGCGGGGGTCCCCTACGAGCAGTACTTC
>TRBJ2-1|few|TRBD2|TRBV30
CAWKGGGAVYQFF
TGTGCCTGGAAGGGCGGGGGGGCCGTCTATCAGTTCTTC
>TRBJ1-1|.|.|TRBV25-1
CASTGTRVTEAFF
TGTGCCAGTACGGGGACCCGGGTCACTGAAGCTTTCTTT
>TRBJ2-5|.|.|TRBV7-6
CASSLGPGKETQYF
TGTGCTAGCAGCTTAGGTCCAGGGAAAGAGACCCAGTACTTC
>TRBJ2-7|many|.|TRBV7-8
CASSSDGTYEQYF
TGTGCCAGCAGCTCGGACGGTACCTACGAGCAGTACTTC